A selection of T cell receptor beta chains follows, all from one sample in a study of cytomegalovirus exposure and HLA in healthy donors. Clones were read by immunoSEQ multiplex PCR, and TCRdb kept only the in-frame ones, dropping some. Here the sample spans under 200,000 clones, around 63% being singletons. The specimen was PBMCs. Receptor source: a woman under 30 in good health and CMV-seropositive. CDR3s include the opening cysteine and the closing phenylalanine or tryptophan. Each record gives: V gene, J gene, clone size, D gene, CDR3 protein, CDR3 DNA. A D gene is named only where the DNA matches it firmly. Clone size appears in some rows only: once, few, many, or a class for an expanded clone.

TRBV9	TRBJ1-1	.	.	CASSAGTTVSGAFF	TGTGCCAGCAGCGCCGGGACAACGGTGAGCGGAGCTTTCTTT
TRBV7-2	TRBJ2-7	.	TRBD2	CASSPILGGLVWYF	TGTGCCAGCAGCCCGATTCTGGGGGGGTTAGTATGGTACTTC
TRBV9	TRBJ2-7	.	TRBD2	CASSVTSGGSYEQYF	TGTGCCAGCAGCGTAACTAGCGGGGGAAGCTACGAGCAGTACTTC
TRBV19	TRBJ1-6	.	.	CASSTGVGSPLHF	TGTGCCAGTAGTACAGGGGTCGGTTCACCCCTCCACTTT
TRBV2	TRBJ2-7	few	.	CASNSGSGPSYEQYF	TGTGCCAGCAACAGTGGTAGCGGACCTTCCTACGAGCAGTACTTC
TRBV5-1	TRBJ2-3	once	TRBD2	CASSSYGGGTDTQYF	TGCGCCAGCAGCTCGTACGGGGGGGGGACAGATACGCAGTATTTT
TRBV6-1	TRBJ2-3	.	.	CASSEAEGMTDTQYF	TGTGCCAGCAGTGAAGCGGAGGGGATGACAGATACGCAGTATTTT
TRBV6-6	TRBJ1-2	.	TRBD1	CASSTGVGDYGYTF	TGTGCCAGCAGCACAGGGGTTGGGGACTATGGCTACACCTTC
TRBV27	TRBJ1-5	.	.	CASSFRTPTSTASNQPQHF	TGTGCCAGCAGTTTTCGGACACCCACCTCCACCGCTTCCAATCAGCCCCAGCATTTT
TRBV28	TRBJ2-5	few	TRBD1	CASSLRGQGLETQYF	TGTGCCAGCAGTTTAAGGGGACAGGGTTTGGAGACCCAGTACTTC
TRBV19	TRBJ1-5	.	TRBD1	CASSDQGVSNQPQHF	TGTGCCAGTAGTGACCAGGGGGTCAGCAATCAGCCCCAGCATTTT
TRBV19	TRBJ2-3	.	.	CASSPFADTQYF	TGTGCCAGTAGTCCCTTTGCGGATACGCAGTATTTT
TRBV19	TRBJ1-2	.	.	CASTPGYGQFYGYTF	TGTGCCAGTACCCCCGGATACGGACAGTTCTATGGCTACACCTTC
TRBV11-2	TRBJ1-2	.	TRBD1	CASSSNFNRGLNYGYTF	TGTGCCAGCAGCTCGAACTTCAACAGGGGCCTTAACTATGGCTACACCTTC
TRBV4-3	TRBJ2-7	.	.	CASSQAPIGYEQYF	TGCGCCAGCAGCCAGGCACCCATCGGGTACGAGCAGTACTTC
TRBV28	TRBJ1-4	.	TRBD1	CASSKGQGREKLFF	TGTGCCAGCAGTAAAGGACAGGGGAGGGAAAAACTGTTTTTT
TRBV2	TRBJ2-1	.	.	CASSPAGSPLNEQFF	TGTGCCAGCAGCCCCGCCGGGAGCCCACTCAATGAGCAGTTCTTC
TRBV27	TRBJ1-1	.	.	CASTLGRGTEAFF	TGTGCCAGCACACTTGGGAGGGGGACTGAAGCTTTCTTT
TRBV19	TRBJ1-5	.	.	CASRVGALSNQPQHF	TGTGCCAGTAGGGTAGGGGCACTTAGCAATCAGCCCCAGCATTTT
TRBV7-9	TRBJ2-1	.	TRBD2	CASSPGTSKREYEQFF	TGTGCCAGCAGCCCCGGGACTAGTAAGCGCGAGTATGAGCAGTTCTTC
TRBV5-1	TRBJ1-1	few	TRBD1	CASSLAVAGGAGTEAFF	TGCGCCAGCAGCTTGGCGGTGGCAGGGGGCGCGGGCACTGAAGCTTTCTTT
TRBV2	TRBJ2-1	.	TRBD2	CASSESGLAGASYNEQFF	TGTGCCAGCAGTGAATCCGGACTAGCGGGAGCGTCCTACAATGAGCAGTTCTTC
TRBV5-4	TRBJ2-6	.	.	CASSLQGTGANVLTF	TGTGCCAGCAGCTTGCAGGGCACTGGGGCCAACGTCCTGACTTTC
TRBV29-1	TRBJ2-7	.	.	CSVETGSAYEQYF	TGCAGCGTTGAAACAGGCTCAGCCTACGAGCAGTACTTC
TRBV7-2	TRBJ2-7	few	TRBD1	CASSPTGAGEQYF	TGTGCCAGCAGCCCGACAGGGGCGGGAGAGCAGTACTTC
TRBV27	TRBJ2-1	.	TRBD2	CASHPLGREVNNEQFF	TGTGCCAGCCACCCCCTGGGGCGGGAGGTCAACAATGAGCAGTTCTTC
TRBV30	TRBJ2-1	.	TRBD2	CAWTSGSTEQFF	TGTGCCTGGACTAGCGGGAGCACTGAGCAGTTCTTC
TRBV4-1	TRBJ2-1	.	.	CASSQRTELYNEQFF	TGCGCCAGCAGCCAAAGGACAGAGCTTTACAATGAGCAGTTCTTC
TRBV6-6	TRBJ2-5	once	TRBD1	CASSYRGTGGETQYF	TGTGCCAGCAGTTACAGGGGGACAGGGGGAGAGACCCAGTACTTC
TRBV18	TRBJ2-3	few	TRBD2	CASSRTSGRGDTQYF	TGTGCCAGCTCACGGACTAGCGGGAGAGGAGATACGCAGTATTTT
TRBV7-3	TRBJ1-1	.	.	CASGAGSNTEAFF	TGTGCCAGCGGGGCTGGCTCGAACACTGAAGCTTTCTTT
TRBV2	TRBJ2-7	few	.	CASSLYEQYF	TGTGCCAGCAGCCTCTACGAGCAGTACTTC
TRBV7-2	TRBJ1-1	.	TRBD1	CASSSSGTGAEAFF	TGTGCCAGCAGCTCATCAGGGACAGGGGCTGAAGCTTTCTTT
TRBV7-9	TRBJ1-1	.	.	CASSLARVEVNTEAFF	TGTGCCAGCAGCTTAGCGAGGGTTGAGGTGAACACTGAAGCTTTCTTT
TRBV11-2	TRBJ1-4	once	TRBD1	CASSFGQGQNEKLFF	TGTGCCAGCAGCTTTGGACAGGGACAAAATGAAAAACTGTTTTTT
TRBV29-1	TRBJ1-1	.	TRBD1	CSVDHWTGGTEAFF	TGCAGCGTTGATCATTGGACAGGGGGCACTGAAGCTTTCTTT
TRBV28	TRBJ1-5	.	.	CASSLRQIIQPQHF	TGTGCCAGCAGTTTACGACAGATAATTCAGCCCCAGCATTTT
TRBV6-1	TRBJ2-5	.	.	CASSGGLGRDQETQYF	TGTGCCAGCAGTGGGGGGCTGGGGCGGGACCAAGAGACCCAGTACTTC
TRBV27	TRBJ1-3	few	TRBD1	CASSDRVSGNTIYF	TGTGCCAGCAGTGACAGGGTATCCGGAAACACCATATATTTT
TRBV7-3	TRBJ2-1	.	TRBD2	CASSLNRPGGLNEQFF	TGTGCCAGCAGCTTAAATCGTCCGGGGGGTCTCAATGAGCAGTTCTTC
TRBV2	TRBJ2-3	.	TRBD2	CASGGVGAGRYTDTQYF	TGTGCCAGCGGGGGGGTTGGGGCGGGGAGGTACACAGATACGCAGTATTTT